Each of the 32 T cell receptor beta chains below was sequenced from the same sample in a study of shared clonotypes between healthy human individuals. Measured with immunoSEQ multiplex PCR; TCRdb has only the in-frame clones, and not every one. The profile covers about 2.2 million clones, with just under 95% appearing a single time and 1.5% to 2% taken by the ten largest. Selected positively for CCR7 and CD45RO-negative, naive CD8 cells excluded terminally differentiated effector memory CD45RA+ cells. Sample: naive CD8+ T cells from PBMCs. The source is a man aged 18-30 years in good health. Some clones in this sample may be carry-over from other donors' samples.

The chain carries TRBV30 and TRBJ2-1; tentatively, D is TRBD1 or TRBD2 (5 bases each). The V end lost 1 base, the J end lost 1 base, and 17 bases lay between the germline ends. The CDR3 is 17 amino acids. Germline V gives CDR1 GTSNPN, CDR2 SVGIG (reference sequence). This CDR3 is CAWSAASGRQSYNEQFF. In DNA form, the CDR3 reads TGTGCCTGGAGTGCCGCCTCGGGACGCCAGTCCTACAATGAGCAGTTCTTC.

This clone has a handful of counts. The chain carries TRBV4-1 and TRBJ1-5; D uncertain. The V and J ends lost 2 bases and 10 bases respectively, with 12 bases between them. CDR3 length: 13 amino acids. CDR1 and CDR2 (germline): MGHRA, YSYEKL. CDR3 protein: CASSQPGSGPQHF. CDR3 coding DNA: TGCGCCAGCAGCCAACCCGGGAGCGGACCCCAGCATTTT.

The V call is TRBV2, the J call TRBJ2-7; 11 bases map to TRBD2. The germline gives CDR1 SNHLY, CDR2 FYNNEI. V lost 4 bases, J lost 4 bases, and 12 bases stayed unmatched. The CDR3 extends over 17 amino acids. CDR3 residues: CASSASDWASGRYEQYF. CDR3 in DNA: TGTGCCAGCAGTGCAAGCGATTGGGCTAGCGGGAGGTACGAGCAGTACTTC.

This chain joins TRBV10-3 and TRBJ2-3; TRBD2 agrees at 7 bases. Germline V lookup: CDR1 ENHRY, CDR2 SYGVKD. Losses at the gene ends were 8 bases for V and 1 base for J; bases not matched to a gene: 3. CDR3 length: 13 amino acids. The CDR3: CAILSGGTDTQYF. CDR3 coding DNA: TGTGCCATCTTAAGCGGGGGCACAGATACGCAGTATTTT.

This chain links TRBV27 with TRBJ2-7; D is perhaps TRBD2 (6 bases). This CDR3 has 14 residues. Germline V CDR1 and CDR2: MNHEY, SMNVEV (reference sequence). V shed 2 bases and J shed 6 bases, with 14 bases lying between them. Written as DNA, the CDR3 is TGTGCCAGCAGTTTAGTGGGGGGTCGATCCGAGCAGTACTTC. It codes for CASSLVGGRSEQYF.

Only one count was recorded for this clone. Different DNA sequences within this sample yield the same CDR3. The chain combines TRBV7-9 with TRBJ1-5; D possibly corresponds to TRBD1 (6 bases). The germline CDR1 and CDR2 sequences are SEHNR and FQNEAQ (reference sequence). CDR3 length: 14 amino acids. Trimming cost V 5 bases and J 4 bases, with 12 bases left between them. CDR3 protein: CASSAGGLNQPQHF. The CDR3 DNA sequence: TGTGCCAGCAGCGCCGGGGGCCTAAATCAGCCCCAGCATTTT.

The chain employs TRBV11-2 and TRBJ2-2; maybe TRBD2 (6 bases). This CDR3 contains 12 residues. The V end was cut by 5 bases, the J end by 8 bases, with 9 bases between. Germline CDR1 and CDR2: SGHAT and FQNNGV. CDR3 loop: CASSESGGELFF. The DNA for the CDR3 is TGTGCCAGCAGCGAGAGCGGGGGGGAGCTGTTTTTT.

The CDR3 DNA reads as TGTGCCAGCATTCCCGGGTGGGGGTCCAGCGAGACCCAGTACTTC. It translates to CASIPGWGSSETQYF. This sequence joins TRBV5-6 and TRBJ2-5; D is perhaps TRBD1 or TRBD2 (5 bases each). Deletions cut 6 bases from V and 5 bases from J, with 20 bases between. This CDR3 comprises 15 residues. Germline-derived CDR1 and CDR2 are SGHDT and YYEEEE.

The V call is TRBV28, the J call TRBJ1-2; weak D call: TRBD1 (5 bases). With 3 bases removed from V and 4 bases from J, the gap between germline ends came to 12 bases. CDR1 is MDHEN, CDR2 SYDVKM, per germline. There are 14 residues in the CDR3. The CDR3 reads CASSFHRGSYGYTF. DNA for the CDR3: TGTGCCAGCAGTTTTCATAGGGGCAGCTATGGCTACACCTTC.

This chain links TRBV7-9 with TRBJ2-3, with TRBD2 matching over 13 bases. CDR3 size: 16 residues. Per germline, CDR1 SEHNR and CDR2 FQNEAQ (reference sequence). Trimming cost V 4 bases and J 7 bases; bases outside gene matches: 8. The CDR3 sequence: CASSYTSGRDGNTQYF. In nucleotides, the CDR3 is TGTGCCAGCAGCTACACTAGCGGGAGGGACGGGAATACGCAGTATTTT.

The V gene is TRBV7-9, the J gene TRBJ1-4; D perhaps matches TRBD1 (5 bases). The CDR3 has 17 residues. Germline V gives CDR1 SEHNR, CDR2 FQNEAQ (reference sequence). V gave up 5 bases and J gave up 7 bases, with 23 bases separating them. CDR3 amino acids: CASSPRGPRASGEKLFF. The DNA of the CDR3 is TGTGCCAGCAGCCCACGGGGACCCCGGGCCTCTGGTGAAAAACTGTTTTTT.

The chain is built from TRBV30 and TRBJ2-7; no definite D call. In germline, CDR1 is GTSNPN, CDR2 SVGIG (reference sequence). The V gene lost 3 bases and the J gene lost 5 bases, with 11 bases spanning the gap. The CDR3 has 12 residues. The CDR3 spells CAWRSLGNEQYF. The DNA for the CDR3 is TGTGCCTGGAGGTCTCTGGGTAACGAGCAGTACTTC.

The V gene is TRBV6-1, the J gene TRBJ2-2; no clear D gene. V lost 3 bases to trimming and J lost 4 bases, with 15 bases between them. Per the germline V gene, CDR1 is MNHNS and CDR2 is SASEGT. The CDR3 has 16 residues. CDR3 loop: CASSDIRGSFTGELFF. DNA of the CDR3: TGTGCCAGCAGTGACATTCGTGGGTCTTTCACCGGGGAGCTGTTTTTT.

The chain combines TRBV7-9 with TRBJ1-3; possible D gene TRBD1, 6 bases. Trimming shortened V by 2 bases and J by 16 bases, and 21 bases separated the two germline ends. The CDR3 sequence is 14 residues long. The germline V gene encodes CDR1 SEHNR and CDR2 FQNEAQ (reference sequence). The CDR3 reads CASSLITGRILRYF. CDR3 nucleotides: TGTGCCAGCAGCTTAATAACAGGGCGGATTTTACGGTATTTT.

The J gene is TRBJ2-2, the V gene TRBV18; D gene unclear. CDR3 length: 18 amino acids. V lost 1 base and J lost 0, with 15 bases in between. CDR1 and CDR2 from the germline V gene are KGHSH and LQKENI. This CDR3 reads CASSPQYGAAANTGELFF. CDR3 nucleotides: TGTGCCAGCTCACCACAGTACGGAGCCGCCGCGAACACCGGGGAGCTGTTTTTT.

This chain links TRBV27 with TRBJ2-2, with 9 bases matching TRBD2. This CDR3 has 18 residues. The germline gives CDR1 MNHEY, CDR2 SMNVEV (reference sequence). The V and J ends lost 2 bases and 2 bases, in that order; junction bases with no gene match: 9. The DNA for the CDR3 is TGTGCCAGCAGTTTAATCGGGGCCGGGACTAGCAACACCGGGGAGCTGTTTTTT. Translating it yields CASSLIGAGTSNTGELFF.

The genes are TRBV2 and TRBJ2-3, with a possible D match to TRBD2 (7 bases). Germline loops: CDR1 SNHLY, CDR2 FYNNEI. This CDR3 contains 17 residues. V lost 4 bases to trimming and J lost 1 base, with 18 bases between them. CDR3 in DNA: TGTGCCAGCAGTGGCCTCTACGGGGGGCTAGGCACAGATACGCAGTATTTT. Translated, it gives CASSGLYGGLGTDTQYF.

This clone came up a few times. The genes are TRBV10-2 and TRBJ1-1, with a possible D match to TRBD1 (6 bases). CDR1 WSHSY and CDR2 SAAADI come from the germline V gene. V gave up 11 bases and J gave up 5 bases, with 12 bases separating them. This CDR3 has 11 amino acids. CDR3: CASWQGTEAFF. The CDR3 nucleotides read TGCGCCTCGTGGCAGGGGACTGAAGCTTTCTTT.

This chain uses TRBV9 with TRBJ2-3; 10 nucleotides match TRBD2. J was trimmed by 2 bases and V by 0 bases; bases with no gene match: 3. This CDR3 contains 16 residues. Per the germline V gene, CDR1 is SGDLS and CDR2 is YYNGEE. CDR3 DNA sequence: TGTGCCAGCAGCGTAGGTAGCGGGGGGTTCACAGATACGCAGTATTTT. Translation gives CASSVGSGGFTDTQYF. Full variable domain (missing parts from reference TRBV9 and TRBJ2-3): DSGVTQTPKHLITATGQRVTLRCSPRSGDLSVYWYQQSLDQGLQFLIQYYNGEERAKGNILERFSAQQFPDLHSELNLSSLELGDSALYFCASSVGSGGFTDTQYFGPGTRLTVL.

The chain uses TRBV10-2 and TRBJ2-7; D is unclear. Per the germline V gene, CDR1 is WSHSY and CDR2 is SAAADI. The CDR3 contains 14 residues. V was clipped by 2 bases and J by 2 bases, with 10 bases between them. This CDR3 is CASSEVGFAYEQYF. The CDR3 DNA sequence: TGCGCCAGCAGTGAGGTGGGGTTTGCCTACGAGCAGTACTTC.

In this sample, this clone turned up once. The chain employs TRBV27 and TRBJ1-1; D is unclear. This CDR3 is 14 amino acids long. Trimming pared 6 bases from V and 0 bases from J, leaving 11 bases between. Per germline, CDR1 MNHEY and CDR2 SMNVEV (reference sequence). The CDR3 spells CASRRTTMNTEAFF. The DNA of the CDR3 is TGTGCCAGCAGAAGGACGACAATGAACACTGAAGCTTTCTTT.

The table lists this clone with a count of one. The DNA for the CDR3 is TGTGCCAGCAGCCCCCCAGGCAAAACGAACTATGGCTACACCTTC. This sequence encodes CASSPPGKTNYGYTF. V gene TRBV7-9 combines with J gene TRBJ1-2; D gene unclear. The CDR3 is made up of 15 amino acids. Germline V gene lookup returns CDR1 SEHNR and CDR2 FQNEAQ (reference sequence). V lost 5 bases and J 2 bases, leaving 15 bases between the germline ends.

This chain joins TRBV11-2 and TRBJ2-2; D is perhaps TRBD1 (5 bases). The V end lost 2 bases, the J end lost 0 bases, and 10 bases lay between the germline ends. Per the germline V gene, CDR1 is SGHAT and CDR2 is FQNNGV. This CDR3 region has 16 residues. CDR3 sequence: CASSLLLTANTGELFF. CDR3 DNA: TGTGCCAGCAGCTTATTACTGACAGCGAACACCGGGGAGCTGTTTTTT.

The genes are TRBV6-5 and TRBJ2-2; D may be TRBD1 (6 bases). CDR3 size: 14 residues. The germline V and J ends were trimmed by 8 bases and 2 bases, with 12 bases remaining between them. Per germline, CDR1 MNHEY and CDR2 SVGAGI. The CDR3 reads CASLGTINTGELFF. CDR3 bases: TGTGCCAGCCTGGGGACAATTAACACCGGGGAGCTGTTTTTT.

The gene calls are TRBV4-1 and TRBJ2-5; 15 nucleotides line up with TRBD2. The CDR3 runs 19 residues. The V and J ends lost 3 bases and 4 bases, in that order; junction bases with no gene match: 12. Germline V gene lookup returns CDR1 MGHRA and CDR2 YSYEKL. The CDR3 loop reads CASSHTPGLAGGRLETQYF. The DNA of the CDR3 is TGCGCCAGCAGCCACACTCCGGGACTAGCGGGAGGAAGGCTAGAGACCCAGTACTTC.

The CDR3 coding sequence is TGTGCCAGCAGTCCCCCGAGGAGCGGCTCCTACGAGCAGTACTTC. Protein sequence: CASSPPRSGSYEQYF. This chain connects TRBV6-5 to TRBJ2-7; weak D call: TRBD2 (5 bases). The CDR3 has 15 residues. Trimming took 5 bases from V and 0 from J, leaving 14 bases between them. Germline V gene lookup returns CDR1 MNHEY and CDR2 SVGAGI.

This clone was detected once. CDR3: CASSEGVNTEAFF. CDR3 nucleotide sequence: TGTGCCAGCAGCGAGGGGGTGAACACTGAAGCTTTCTTT. This chain uses TRBV5-6 with TRBJ1-1; tentative D call: TRBD1 (6 bases). The CDR3 has 13 amino acids. CDR1 and CDR2 (germline): SGHDT, YYEEEE. Between the trimmed V and J ends, which lost 4 bases and 0 bases, there was a span of 7 bases.

This chain connects TRBV4-2 to TRBJ1-5, with D unclear. The V end was cut by 1 base, the J end by 0 bases, with 10 bases between. This CDR3 spans 16 amino acids. CDR1 LGHNA and CDR2 YNFKEQ come from the germline V gene. CDR3 bases: TGTGCCAGCAGCCAAGTGCGGATGATTAGCAATCAGCCCCAGCATTTT. Translating it yields CASSQVRMISNQPQHF.

In this sample, this clone turned up once. V usage is TRBV7-2 and J usage is TRBJ2-1; no clear D gene. Germline V CDR1 and CDR2: SGHTA, FQGNSA. The CDR3 is made up of 13 amino acids. Trimming left V 0 bases short and J 7 bases short, with 7 bases between. The CDR3 region is CASSLAAWNEQFF. The CDR3 DNA sequence: TGTGCCAGCAGCTTAGCGGCCTGGAATGAGCAGTTCTTC.

The V gene is TRBV4-3, the J gene TRBJ2-7; D is uncertain. V lost 0 bases and J lost 3, with 6 bases in between. This CDR3 has 13 amino acids. Per the germline V gene, CDR1 is LGHNA and CDR2 is YSLEER. In DNA, the CDR3 is TGCGCCAGCAGCCAAGAGCTGGGCTACGAGCAGTACTTC. This translates into CASSQELGYEQYF.

As to this clone: Other DNA sequences in this specimen translate into the identical CDR3. The chain combines TRBV27 with TRBJ2-7; D tentatively fits TRBD1 or TRBD2 (6 bases each). This CDR3 has 13 residues. From germline, CDR1 is MNHEY and CDR2 SMNVEV (reference sequence). V was pared by 6 bases and J by 3 bases, with 12 bases between. CDR3 nucleotide sequence: TGTGCCAGCAGCCCCGGGGGCAGCTACGAGCAGTACTTC. It specifies CASSPGGSYEQYF.

This clone was seen once. This chain links TRBV28 with TRBJ1-2; D is possibly TRBD1 (5 bases). CDR1 and CDR2 (germline): MDHEN, SYDVKM. The CDR3 has 20 amino acids. Trimming took 3 bases from V and 2 from J, leaving 28 bases between them. The CDR3 is CASSFIGGVIRETKNYGYTF. The CDR3 DNA reads as TGTGCCAGCAGTTTTATCGGGGGAGTGATACGGGAGACCAAGAACTATGGCTACACCTTC.